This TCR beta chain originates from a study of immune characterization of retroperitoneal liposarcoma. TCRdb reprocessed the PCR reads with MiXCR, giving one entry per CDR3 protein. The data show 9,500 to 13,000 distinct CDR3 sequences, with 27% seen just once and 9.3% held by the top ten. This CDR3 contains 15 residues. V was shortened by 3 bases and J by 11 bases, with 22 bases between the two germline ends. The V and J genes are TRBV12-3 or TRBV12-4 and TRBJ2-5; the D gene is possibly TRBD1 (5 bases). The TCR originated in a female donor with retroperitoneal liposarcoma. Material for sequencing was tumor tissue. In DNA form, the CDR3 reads TGTGCCAGCAGTTTCTTAAGGCAGGGAAACAATGAGCAGTACTTC. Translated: CASSFLRQGNNEQYF.